Included here is one T cell receptor (beta chain) sequence, with context. Antigen unknown. This entry is derived from a study of early T cells in non-severe SARS-CoV-2 infection. Findings and limits, study-wide: Anti-spike CD8 specificities were favored by VDJdb matching, whose results missed private and CD4 specificities.

TCRdb fed the 5' RACE reads into MiXCR, producing one record per CDR3 protein. Among 75,000 to 95,000 distinct CDR3 sequences listed, about 15% were seen once. The CDR3 sequence is 12 residues long. Trimming took off 2 bases at V and 8 bases at J, with 9 bases between the two ends. The clonotype originates from an adult who was a healthcare worker with PCR-confirmed SARS-CoV-2 infection or an uninfected control (not recorded which). This sample comprised whole blood, obtained at baseline. The chain recombines TRBV12-3 or TRBV12-4 with TRBJ1-2, with D possibly matching TRBD1 (5 bases). The CDR3 protein is CASSLSRDGYTF. The CDR3 nucleotides read TGTGCCAGCAGTTTAAGCAGGGACGGCTACACCTTC.